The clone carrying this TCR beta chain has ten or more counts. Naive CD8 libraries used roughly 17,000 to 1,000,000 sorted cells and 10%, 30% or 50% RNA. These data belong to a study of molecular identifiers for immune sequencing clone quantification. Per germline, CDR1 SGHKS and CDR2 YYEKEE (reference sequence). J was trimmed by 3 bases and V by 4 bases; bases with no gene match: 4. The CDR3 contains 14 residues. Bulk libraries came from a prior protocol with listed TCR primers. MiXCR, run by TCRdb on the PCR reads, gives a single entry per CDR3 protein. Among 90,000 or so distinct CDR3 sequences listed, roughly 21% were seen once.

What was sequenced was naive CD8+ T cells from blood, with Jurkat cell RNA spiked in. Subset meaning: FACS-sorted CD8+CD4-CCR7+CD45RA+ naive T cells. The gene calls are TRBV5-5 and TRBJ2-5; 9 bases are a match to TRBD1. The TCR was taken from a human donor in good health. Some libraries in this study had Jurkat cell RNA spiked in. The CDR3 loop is CASSLTGGEETQYF. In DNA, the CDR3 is TGTGCCAGCAGCCTGACAGGGGGTGAAGAGACCCAGTACTTC.